These 11 T cell receptor beta chains came from one sample sequenced in a study of blood T cell repertoires in COVID-19. Clones were read by immunoSEQ multiplex PCR, and TCRdb kept only the in-frame ones, dropping some. The repertoire consists of roughly 200,000 clones, with 80% to 85% occurring once and the leading ten covering about 4.5%. Sequenced: peripheral blood. The receptor set was obtained from a man aged 50-60 years with active or convalescent COVID-19.

This clone was detected only once. The rearrangement joins TRBV12-3 or TRBV12-4 to TRBJ1-2; tentative D call: TRBD1 (6 bases). The CDR3 spans 12 residues. Trimming removed 6 bases from V and 4 bases from J, with 9 bases in between. CDR3 residues: CASRMTGYGYTF. The CDR3 coding sequence is TGTGCCAGCAGAATGACAGGCTATGGCTACACCTTC.

The rearrangement joins TRBV19 to TRBJ1-5, with 11 bases fitting TRBD1. This CDR3 spans 15 amino acids. V lost 5 bases, J lost 7 bases, and 7 bases stayed unmatched. Germline CDR1 and CDR2: LNHDA and SQIVND (reference sequence). CDR3 bases: TGTGCCAGTAGTGCCGGGACAGGGGGAGGACAGCCCCAGCATTTT. The encoded protein is CASSAGTGGGQPQHF.

Turning to this clone: Within the sample, other DNA sequences also encode this same CDR3. V and J are TRBV7-2 and TRBJ2-1; D unclear. The CDR3 is made up of 15 amino acids. V was clipped by 2 bases and J by 0 bases, with 8 bases between them. Germline-derived CDR1 and CDR2 are SGHTA and FQGNSA. CDR3 nucleotide sequence: TGTGCCAGCAGCTTATCCCCGAGCTCCTACAATGAGCAGTTCTTC. This codes for CASSLSPSSYNEQFF. The full variable domain, rest sourced from reference TRBV7-2 and TRBJ2-1, is GAGVSQSPSNKVTEKGKDVELRCDPISGHTALYWYRQSLGQGLEFLIYFQGNSAPDKSGLPSDRFSAERTGGSVSTLTIQRTQQEDSAVYLCASSLSPSSYNEQFFGPGTRLTVL.

V gene TRBV4-1 combines with J gene TRBJ1-1, with TRBD1 as a possible D gene (5 bases). This CDR3 contains 15 residues. CDR1 MGHRA and CDR2 YSYEKL come from the germline V gene. Trimming left V 4 bases short and J 1 base short, with 13 bases between. The CDR3 loop reads CASSRDRTPNTEAFF. The DNA for the CDR3 is TGCGCCAGCAGCCGAGATAGGACACCGAACACTGAAGCTTTCTTT.

The rearrangement uses TRBV11-2 and TRBJ2-7; 13 bases are shared with TRBD2. Germline CDR1 SGHAT, CDR2 FQNNGV. This CDR3 is built from 15 residues. Trimming removed 5 bases from V and 2 bases from J; junction bases left unmatched: 3. The DNA of the CDR3 is TGTGCCAGCAGCAGACTAGCGGGGGGCCCCTACGAGCAGTACTTC. This gives the protein CASSRLAGGPYEQYF.

The V gene is TRBV2, the J gene TRBJ1-5; D not certain. This CDR3 comprises 14 residues. V was pared by 5 bases and J by 0 bases, with 8 bases between. CDR1 is SNHLY, CDR2 FYNNEI, per germline. The DNA for the CDR3 is TGTGCCAGCAGTTGGGCCGATAGCAATCAGCCCCAGCATTTT. This gives the protein CASSWADSNQPQHF.

The CDR3, as DNA: TGTGCCAGCAGCCCACCCCTAGGCCAGTTGAACACCGGGGAGCTGTTTTTT. Amino acid sequence: CASSPPLGQLNTGELFF. V and J are TRBV7-6 and TRBJ2-2; D remains ambiguous. Trimming took 5 bases from V and 1 from J, leaving 17 bases between them. The germline V gene encodes CDR1 SGHVS and CDR2 FNYEAQ. The CDR3 is 17 residues long.

This chain links TRBV7-9 with TRBJ2-1; TRBD2 aligns across 11 bases. The CDR3 sequence is 15 residues long. Unmatched junction bases numbered 6, after V lost 3 bases and J lost 8 bases. Germline CDR1 reads SEHNR; CDR2 reads FQNEAQ (reference sequence). Here the CDR3 reads CASSFTSGGWDEQFF. The DNA for the CDR3 is TGTGCCAGCAGCTTTACTAGCGGGGGATGGGATGAGCAGTTCTTC.

V and J are TRBV3-1 (or the pseudogene TRBV3-2) and TRBJ2-7; 13 nucleotides align to TRBD2. The length of the CDR3 is 16 residues. CDR1 LGHDT and CDR2 YNNKEL come from the germline V gene (reference sequence). Trimming removed 4 bases from V and 2 bases from J; junction bases left unmatched: 5. The chain's CDR3 is CASSRSGTSGAYEQYF. The CDR3 coding sequence is TGTGCCAGCAGCCGTAGCGGGACTAGCGGGGCCTACGAGCAGTACTTC.

The V and J genes are TRBV6-7 and TRBJ2-6, with D tentatively TRBD1 (6 bases). TRBV6-7 is given ORF status, its function remaining uncertain. The germline V and J ends were trimmed by 4 bases and 4 bases, with 11 bases remaining between them. The CDR3 has 15 residues. The CDR3 reads CASSLQGGGANVLTF. The CDR3 nucleotides are TGTGCCAGCAGTTTACAGGGCGGAGGGGCCAACGTCCTGACTTTC.

A few counts support this clone. The rearrangement uses TRBV5-1 and TRBJ1-3, with D hard to call. CDR3 length: 16 amino acids. CDR1 SGHRS and CDR2 YFSETQ come from the germline V gene. V was pared by 2 bases and J by 4 bases, with 16 bases between. The CDR3 nucleotides are TGCGCCAGCAGCTTAACCGGGCCCCGAGGGGGAAACACCATATATTTT. It is translated as CASSLTGPRGGNTIYF.